This TCR beta chain was found in a study of stem cell transplantation in POMP-related autoinflammatory disease. The repertoire was sequenced with immunoSEQ multiplex PCR; TCRdb's copy has only in-frame clones and lacks some. The sample includes around 32,000 clones, 85% to 90% of them seen just once. Germline CDR1 is MNHEY and CDR2 is SMNVEV (reference sequence). The CDR3 extends over 14 amino acids. V was trimmed by 7 bases and J by 1 base, leaving 12 bases between them. Sequences were derived from CD4+ T cells from PBMCs, sampled before stem cell transplantation. The chain couples TRBV27 to TRBJ2-3; possible D gene TRBD1, 5 bases. The clonotype originates from a human donor with POMP-related autoinflammation and immune dysregulation (PRAID). The CDR3 spells CASIRVDGTDTQYF. CDR3 DNA: TGTGCCAGCATCAGGGTCGATGGCACAGATACGCAGTATTTT.